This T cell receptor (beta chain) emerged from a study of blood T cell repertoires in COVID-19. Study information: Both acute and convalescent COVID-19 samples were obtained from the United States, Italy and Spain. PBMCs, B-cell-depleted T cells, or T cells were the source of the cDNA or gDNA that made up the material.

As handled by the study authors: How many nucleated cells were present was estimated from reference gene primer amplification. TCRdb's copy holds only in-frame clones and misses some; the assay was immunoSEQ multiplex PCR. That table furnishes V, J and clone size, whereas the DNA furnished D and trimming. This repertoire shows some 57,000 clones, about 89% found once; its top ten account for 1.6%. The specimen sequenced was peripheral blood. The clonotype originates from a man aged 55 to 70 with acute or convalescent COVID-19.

The CDR3 is CASSFGQGRAEAFF. CDR3 coding DNA: TGTGCCAGCAGCTTCGGACAGGGGAGGGCTGAAGCTTTCTTT. This rearrangement joins TRBV5-4 to TRBJ1-1; TRBD1 agrees at 9 bases. Germline CDR1 SGHNT, CDR2 YYREEE (reference sequence). J gave up 6 bases and V 2 bases, and 5 bases lay outside the gene matches. There are 14 residues in the CDR3. Variable domain in full (rest from reference TRBV5-4 and TRBJ1-1): ETGVTQSPTHLIKTRGQQVTLRCSSQSGHNTVSWYQQALGQGPQFIFQYYREEENGRGNFPPRFSGLQFPNYSSELNVNALELDDSALYLCASSFGQGRAEAFFGQGTRLTVV.